These T cell receptor beta chains were read from a single sample in a study of T-cell memory formation after mild COVID-19. TCRdb reprocessed the 5' RACE reads via MiXCR and lists one record per CDR3 protein. The sample comprises around 200,000 distinct CDR3 sequences, 8% to 11% of which are singletons, and 2.5% to 3.5% rests with the top ten. The source material was PBMCs or a T cell subset sorted from them (not recorded which). The source of these receptors is a man younger than 35 who had mild COVID-19 (a few samples of this study predate the infection). Cell type and time point are not known. CDR3s include the opening cysteine and the closing phenylalanine or tryptophan. A D gene is named only where the DNA matches it firmly. Only some rows state a clone size, as once, few, many or a class for expanded clones.

abundance	v_gene	len	j_gene	d_gene	CDR3nt	CDR3aa
many	TRBV4-2	13	TRBJ1-1	-	TGTGCCAGCAAAGGACAGCTACAAAGTGAAGCTTTCTTT	CASKGQLQSEAFF
few	TRBV6-5	17	TRBJ2-2	-	TGTGCCAGCAGCTCTCTAGCGCTGGATAGACACACCGGGGAGCTGTTTTTT	CASSSLALDRHTGELFF
many	TRBV7-9	14	TRBJ2-4	-	TGTGCCAGCAGCTTACTTGGGGGGCGGAACATTCAGTACTTC	CASSLLGGRNIQYF
few	TRBV2	15	TRBJ2-5	TRBD2	TGTGCCAGCAGTGGGCTAGCGGGGGAGCAAGAGACCCAGTACTTC	CASSGLAGEQETQYF
few	TRBV20-1	11	TRBJ1-2	-	TGCGGAACAGGCACCCCCTATGGCTACACCTTC	CGTGTPYGYTF
-	TRBV5-1	15	TRBJ2-5	-	TGCGCCAGCAGCTTGGGTCCGGGAAATCAAGAGACCCAGTACTTC	CASSLGPGNQETQYF
few	TRBV5-1	16	TRBJ2-2	TRBD1	TGCGCCAGCAGCTCCACCGGGACAGGAGGAACCGGGGAGCTGTTTTTT	CASSSTGTGGTGELFF
few	TRBV14	13	TRBJ2-3	-	TGTGCCAGCAGCCACCAGGGGGGAGATACGCAGTATTTT	CASSHQGGDTQYF
-	TRBV11-1	14	TRBJ2-2	-	TGTGCCAGCAAGTACAGGGCGAACACCGGGGAGCTGTTTTTT	CASKYRANTGELFF
few	TRBV25-1	13	TRBJ2-3	-	TGTGCCAGCAGTGTGCGGGATTCAGATACGCAGTATTTT	CASSVRDSDTQYF
few	TRBV7-2	15	TRBJ1-5	TRBD1	TGTGCCAGCAGCTTAGAGAAGGGGGCGTGGCAGCCCCAGCATTTT	CASSLEKGAWQPQHF
-	TRBV4-2	15	TRBJ1-6	-	TGTGCCAGCAGCCAAAGGACGGGGGATAATTCACCCCTCCACTTT	CASSQRTGDNSPLHF
once	TRBV27	16	TRBJ1-1	-	TGTGCCAGCAGTTTGATTGGCGGGGGGCTTAACACTGAAGCTTTCTTT	CASSLIGGGLNTEAFF
once	TRBV7-2	14	TRBJ1-2	TRBD1	TGTGCCAGCAGCTCGGGACAGGGGTACTATGGCTACACCTTC	CASSSGQGYYGYTF
-	TRBV14	13	TRBJ1-2	-	TGTGCCAGCAGCCAAGATTTGGAATATGGCTACACCTTC	CASSQDLEYGYTF
-	TRBV5-1	15	TRBJ1-5	-	TGCGCCAGCAGCTTGGTTCCGGGGGGAGGGCAGCCCCAGCATTTT	CASSLVPGGGQPQHF
-	TRBV7-8	14	TRBJ2-5	-	TGTGCCAGCAGCTTAGGTGTAGGACAAGAGACCCAGTACTTC	CASSLGVGQETQYF
few	TRBV12-3/TRBV12-4	12	TRBJ1-1	-	TGTGCCAGCAGCTTCGGGGCAATTGAAGCTTTCTTT	CASSFGAIEAFF
-	TRBV12-3/TRBV12-4	15	TRBJ1-4	TRBD1	TGTGCCAGCAGTTTCCGGACAGGGGGCGCCGGAAAACTGATTTTT	CASSFRTGGAGKLIF
many	TRBV7-9	15	TRBJ2-3	-	TGTGCCAGCAGCTTAGCGTCGACTGTCACAGATACGCAGTATTTT	CASSLASTVTDTQYF
-	TRBV24-1	14	TRBJ2-3	-	TGTGCCACCAGTGACCCTGCGGAGCGAGATACGCAGTATTTT	CATSDPAERDTQYF
-	TRBV6-2/TRBV6-3	18	TRBJ2-3	TRBD2	TGTGCCAGCAGTAAACAACCCCAACTAGCGGGGGAGACAGATACGCAGTATTTT	CASSKQPQLAGETDTQYF
few	TRBV11-2	15	TRBJ2-7	TRBD1	TGTGCCAGCAGCTTAGATGGGACAGGTACCTACGAGCAGTACTTC	CASSLDGTGTYEQYF
-	TRBV4-3	13	TRBJ2-5	-	TGCGCCAGCAGCCAAGGGACTGGGGAGACCCAGTACTTC	CASSQGTGETQYF
few	TRBV7-6	14	TRBJ2-5	-	TGTGCCAGCAGCTTCCAGGATGGACAAGAGACCCAGTACTTC	CASSFQDGQETQYF
few	TRBV6-5	14	TRBJ2-3	-	TGTGCCAGCAGTTACGATTCGGGCCCAGATACGCAGTATTTT	CASSYDSGPDTQYF
-	TRBV4-3	13	TRBJ2-2	-	TGCGCCAGCAGCCAAGTCGGGCCCGGGGAGCTGTTTTTT	CASSQVGPGELFF
-	TRBV20-1	12	TRBJ1-2	-	TGCAGTGCTAGAGACCCCGGGGAGGGCTACACCTTC	CSARDPGEGYTF
few	TRBV15	15	TRBJ2-6	-	TGTGCCACCAGCAGCAGGGGATCTGGGGCCAACGTCCTGACTTTC	CATSSRGSGANVLTF
-	TRBV12-3/TRBV12-4	11	TRBJ2-1	-	TGTGCCAGCACACGATGGGGAGACGAAATCTTC	CASTRWGDEIF